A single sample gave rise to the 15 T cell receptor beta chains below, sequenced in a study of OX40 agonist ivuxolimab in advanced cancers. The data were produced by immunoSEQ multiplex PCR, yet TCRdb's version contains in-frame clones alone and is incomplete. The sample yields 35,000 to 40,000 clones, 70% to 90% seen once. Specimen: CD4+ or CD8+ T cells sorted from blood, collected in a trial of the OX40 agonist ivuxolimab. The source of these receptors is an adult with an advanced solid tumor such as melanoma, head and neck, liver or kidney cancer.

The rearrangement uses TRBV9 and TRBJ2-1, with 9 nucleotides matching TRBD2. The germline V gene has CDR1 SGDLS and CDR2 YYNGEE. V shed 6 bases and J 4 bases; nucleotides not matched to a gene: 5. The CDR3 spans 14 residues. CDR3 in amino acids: CASNLAGYYNEQFF. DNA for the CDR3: TGTGCCAGCAACCTAGCGGGATATTACAATGAGCAGTTCTTC.

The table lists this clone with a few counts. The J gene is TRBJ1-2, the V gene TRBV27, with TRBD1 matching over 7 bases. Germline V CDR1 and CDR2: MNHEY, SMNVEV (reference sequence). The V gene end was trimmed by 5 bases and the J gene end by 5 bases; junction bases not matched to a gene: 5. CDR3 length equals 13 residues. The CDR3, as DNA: TGTGCCAGCAGTGGACAGGCGCATTATGGCTACACCTTC. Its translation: CASSGQAHYGYTF.

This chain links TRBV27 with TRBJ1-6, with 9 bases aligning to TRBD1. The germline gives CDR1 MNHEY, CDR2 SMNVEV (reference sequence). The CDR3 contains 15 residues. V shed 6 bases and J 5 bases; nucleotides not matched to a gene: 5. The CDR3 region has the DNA TGTGCCAGCAGAGTTTGGACAGGGGATAATTCACCCCTCCACTTT. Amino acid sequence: CASRVWTGDNSPLHF.

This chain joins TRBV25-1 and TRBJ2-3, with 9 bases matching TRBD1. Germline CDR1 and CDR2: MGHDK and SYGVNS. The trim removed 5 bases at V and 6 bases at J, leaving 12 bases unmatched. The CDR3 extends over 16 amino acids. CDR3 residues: CASSSTTGGRWDTQYF. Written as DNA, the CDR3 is TGTGCCAGCAGTAGTACTACAGGGGGCAGGTGGGATACGCAGTATTTT.

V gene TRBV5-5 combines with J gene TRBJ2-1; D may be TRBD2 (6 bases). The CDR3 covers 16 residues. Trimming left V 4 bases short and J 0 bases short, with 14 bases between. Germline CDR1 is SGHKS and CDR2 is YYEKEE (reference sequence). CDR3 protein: CASSLLGGTSYNEQFF. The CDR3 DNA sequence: TGTGCCAGCAGCCTCTTGGGGGGAACCTCCTACAATGAGCAGTTCTTC.

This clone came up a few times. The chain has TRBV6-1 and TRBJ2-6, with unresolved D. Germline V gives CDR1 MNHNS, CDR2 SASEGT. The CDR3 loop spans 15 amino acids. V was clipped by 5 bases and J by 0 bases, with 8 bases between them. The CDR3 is CASSNIDSGANVLTF. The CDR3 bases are TGTGCCAGCAGTAACATAGACTCTGGGGCCAACGTCCTGACTTTC.

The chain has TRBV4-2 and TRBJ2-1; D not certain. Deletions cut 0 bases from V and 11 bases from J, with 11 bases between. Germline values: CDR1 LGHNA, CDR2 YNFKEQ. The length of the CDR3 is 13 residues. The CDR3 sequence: CASSQDLGTQQFF. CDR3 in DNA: TGTGCCAGCAGCCAAGATTTGGGAACCCAGCAGTTCTTC.

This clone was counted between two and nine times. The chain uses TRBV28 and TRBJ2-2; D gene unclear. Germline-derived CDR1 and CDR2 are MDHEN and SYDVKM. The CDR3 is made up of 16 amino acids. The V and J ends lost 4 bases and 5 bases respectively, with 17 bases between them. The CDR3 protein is CASSSTLRVLTGELFF. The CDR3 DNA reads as TGTGCCAGCAGTTCCACCCTACGGGTATTGACCGGGGAGCTGTTTTTT.

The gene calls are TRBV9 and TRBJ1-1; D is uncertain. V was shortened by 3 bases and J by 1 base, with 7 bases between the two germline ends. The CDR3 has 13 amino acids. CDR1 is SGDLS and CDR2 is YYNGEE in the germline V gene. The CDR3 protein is CASSGAANTEAFF. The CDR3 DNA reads TGTGCCAGCAGCGGGGCAGCGAACACTGAAGCTTTCTTT.

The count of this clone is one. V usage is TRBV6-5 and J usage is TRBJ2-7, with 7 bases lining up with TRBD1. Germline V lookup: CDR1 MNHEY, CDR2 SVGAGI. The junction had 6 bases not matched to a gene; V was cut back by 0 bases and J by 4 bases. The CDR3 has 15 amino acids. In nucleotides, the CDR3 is TGTGCCAGCAGTTACTCGGAGACAGGGAAGTACGAGCAGTACTTC. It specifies CASSYSETGKYEQYF.

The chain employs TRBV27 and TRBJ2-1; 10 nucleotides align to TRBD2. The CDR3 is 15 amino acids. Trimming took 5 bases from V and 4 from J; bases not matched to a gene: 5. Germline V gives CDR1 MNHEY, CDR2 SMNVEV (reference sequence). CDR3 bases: TGTGCCAGCAGTACTCGGACTAGCGGTTACAATGAGCAGTTCTTC. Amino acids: CASSTRTSGYNEQFF.

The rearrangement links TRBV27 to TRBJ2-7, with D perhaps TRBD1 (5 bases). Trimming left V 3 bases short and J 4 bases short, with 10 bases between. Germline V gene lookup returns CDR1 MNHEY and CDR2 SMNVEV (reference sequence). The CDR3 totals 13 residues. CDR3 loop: CASSFTGRYEQYF. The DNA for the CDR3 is TGTGCCAGCAGTTTCACAGGAAGGTACGAGCAGTACTTC.

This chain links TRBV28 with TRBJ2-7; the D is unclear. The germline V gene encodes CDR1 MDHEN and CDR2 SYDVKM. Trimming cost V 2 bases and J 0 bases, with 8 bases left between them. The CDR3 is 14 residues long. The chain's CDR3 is CASSLGSPSYEQYF. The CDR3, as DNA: TGTGCCAGCAGTTTAGGCAGTCCCTCCTACGAGCAGTACTTC.

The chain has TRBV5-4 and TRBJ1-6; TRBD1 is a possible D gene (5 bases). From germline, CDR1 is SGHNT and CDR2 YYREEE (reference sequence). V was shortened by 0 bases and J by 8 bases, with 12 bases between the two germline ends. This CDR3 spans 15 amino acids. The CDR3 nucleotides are TGTGCCAGCAGCTTGGTACCAGGGCCGGATTCACCCCTCCACTTT. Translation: CASSLVPGPDSPLHF.

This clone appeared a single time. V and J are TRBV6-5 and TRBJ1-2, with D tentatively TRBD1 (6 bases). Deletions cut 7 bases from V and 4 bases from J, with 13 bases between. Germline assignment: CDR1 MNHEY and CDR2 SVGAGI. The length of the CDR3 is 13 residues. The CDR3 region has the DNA TGTGCCAGCACCAGTGGGACATCCTATGGCTACACCTTC. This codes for CASTSGTSYGYTF.